Each of the 25 T cell receptor beta chains below was sequenced from the same sample in a study of response to subunit inactivated influenza vaccine. TCRdb processed the RT-PCR reads anew with MiXCR; each CDR3 protein has one entry. The sample lists about 500,000 distinct CDR3 sequences; 10% to 15% were seen once. Sequences were derived from PBMCs from blood, sampled about 6 weeks after vaccination. The origin of the receptors is a middle-aged man who received an inactivated influenza vaccine.

This clonotype was counted a few times. This chain uses TRBV15 with TRBJ2-1; TRBD2 agrees at 10 bases. The germline V gene has CDR1 LNHNV and CDR2 YYDKDF (reference sequence). CDR3 length equals 15 residues. V trimming: 6 bases; J trimming: 4 bases; junction bases outside the gene matches: 6. DNA for the CDR3: TGTGCCACCAGGGCTGCTAGCGGGAGTTACAATGAGCAGTTCTTC. Translated: CATRAASGSYNEQFF.

This clonotype came up many times. The J gene is TRBJ2-3, the V gene TRBV12-3 or TRBV12-4; TRBD1 or TRBD2 may be the D gene (5 bases each). This CDR3 comprises 14 residues. V was trimmed by 6 bases and J by 4 bases, leaving 14 bases between them. CDR3 DNA sequence: TGTGCCAGCAGCCGACGGGGCCCGCCAGATACGCAGTATTTT. Amino acid sequence: CASSRRGPPDTQYF.

This clonotype appeared a few times. J is TRBJ2-1 and V is TRBV6-2 or TRBV6-3, with 9 bases fitting TRBD1. CDR3 length: 14 residues. Germline V gives CDR1 MNHEY, CDR2 SVGEGT. The trim removed 6 bases at V and 8 bases at J, leaving 8 bases unmatched. As DNA, the CDR3 is TGTGCCAGCAGAACGGGGACAGGGTATTATGAGCAGTTCTTC. This codes for CASRTGTGYYEQFF.

The chain recombines TRBV3-1 with TRBJ2-1; D ambiguous. This CDR3 comprises 11 residues. With 6 bases removed from V and 7 bases from J, the gap between germline ends came to 7 bases. Germline loops: CDR1 LGHDT, CDR2 YNNKEL (reference sequence). The CDR3 coding sequence is TGTGCCAGCAGGTTCGGGAATGAGCAGTTCTTC. This sequence encodes CASRFGNEQFF.

This clonotype was seen only a few times. The chain is built from TRBV12-3 or TRBV12-4 and TRBJ2-7, with 10 bases that match TRBD2. The CDR3 runs to 15 residues. V trimming: 5 bases; J trimming: 3 bases; junction bases outside the gene matches: 7. The CDR3 nucleotides read TGTGCCAGCAGTCTCCGGACTAGCGGCTACTACGAGCAGTACTTC. Amino acids: CASSLRTSGYYEQYF.

The V gene is TRBV5-4, the J gene TRBJ2-2; the match to TRBD2 covers 10 bases. Looked up from germline, CDR1 is SGHNT and CDR2 is YYREEE (reference sequence). V was pared by 4 bases and J by 1 base, with 1 base of the junction left unmatched. There are 15 residues in the CDR3. The DNA for the CDR3 is TGTGCCAGCAGCCAGCGGGGGGGGAACACCGGGGAGCTGTTTTTT. Translating gives CASSQRGGNTGELFF.

About this clonotype itself: Compared with germline, one end of the junction differs, possibly owing to a read error. This chain links TRBV20-1 with TRBJ2-5, with TRBD2 identical over 10 bases. The germline V gene encodes CDR1 DFQATT and CDR2 SNEGSKA (reference sequence). The CDR3 covers 16 residues. The CDR3 DNA sequence: TGCAGTTCTAGAGGTAGCGGGGGGCGAGACCAAGAGACCCAGTACTTC. Its protein product is CSSRGSGGRDQETQYF.

This clonotype has a count of ten or more. CDR3 nucleotides: TGTGCCAGCACCCGTCAAAGCACAGATACGCAGTATTTT. Translation: CASTRQSTDTQYF. The chain recombines TRBV12-3 or TRBV12-4 with TRBJ2-3; no definite D call. The V and J ends lost 7 bases and 0 bases respectively, with 8 bases between them. The length of the CDR3 is 13 residues.

The V and J genes are TRBV20-1 and TRBJ2-5; 8 bases are shared with TRBD2. Per germline, CDR1 DFQATT and CDR2 SNEGSKA (reference sequence). The CDR3 is 14 residues long. The V segment lost 2 bases and the J segment 4 bases; nucleotides outside the gene matches: 6. The chain's CDR3 is CSARLGGAGETQYF. CDR3 bases: TGCAGTGCTAGACTCGGGGGGGCCGGAGAGACCCAGTACTTC.

CDR3 amino acids: CASSQMAINIQYF. The CDR3 DNA is TGTGCCAGCAGCCAAATGGCCATCAACATTCAGTACTTC. The chain uses TRBV3-1 and TRBJ2-4; no reliable D call. Germline loops: CDR1 LGHDT, CDR2 YNNKEL (reference sequence). Trimming shortened V by 2 bases and J by 7 bases, and 9 bases separated the two germline ends. The CDR3 consists of 13 residues.

Ten or more counts support this clonotype. This chain connects TRBV20-1 to TRBJ1-1; 8 nucleotides match TRBD1. V lost 6 bases and J lost 7; bases outside the gene matches: 10. CDR3 size: 13 residues. CDR1 and CDR2 from the germline V gene are DFQATT and SNEGSKA (reference sequence). CDR3 protein: CSARPPTGVEAFF. CDR3 DNA sequence: TGCAGTGCACGACCACCGACAGGGGTTGAAGCTTTCTTT.

The rearrangement joins TRBV4-2 to TRBJ2-1, with 8 bases lining up with TRBD2. This CDR3 region has 17 residues. Germline V gene sequence: CDR1 LGHNA, CDR2 YNFKEQ. After removal of 0 bases from V and 2 bases from J, the junction contained 6 bases not matched to a gene. CDR3: CASSQDWTGGPYNEQFF. DNA for the CDR3: TGTGCCAGCAGCCAAGATTGGACGGGGGGGCCCTACAATGAGCAGTTCTTC.

This clonotype was picked up many times. The V call is TRBV12-3 or TRBV12-4, the J call TRBJ2-1, with TRBD2 as a possible D gene (6 bases). CDR3 length: 15 residues. V dropped 3 bases and J dropped 7 bases, with 16 bases sitting between them. CDR3: CASSLAGLGGNEQFF. CDR3 sequence (DNA): TGTGCCAGCAGTTTGGCGGGACTGGGTGGTAATGAGCAGTTCTTC.

This clonotype came up many times. The chain has TRBV20-1 and TRBJ2-7; the D gene is possibly TRBD1 (7 bases). The CDR3 contains 14 residues. The germline V gene encodes CDR1 DFQATT and CDR2 SNEGSKA (reference sequence). The V end was cut by 1 base, the J end by 4 bases, with 14 bases between. The CDR3 DNA follows: TGCAGTGCTAGAGGCGACAGGGACTTATACGAGCAGTACTTC. It yields the protein CSARGDRDLYEQYF.

This chain links TRBV11-2 with TRBJ2-1, with D tentatively TRBD2 (6 bases). Germline CDR1 is SGHAT and CDR2 is FQNNGV. The length of the CDR3 is 17 residues. Trimming pared 0 bases from V and 8 bases from J, leaving 20 bases between. The CDR3 nucleotides are TGTGCCAGCAGCTTAGAAGTTTATTCGGGAGTGAGGCATGAGCAGTTCTTC. Translated, it gives CASSLEVYSGVRHEQFF.

This clonotype appeared a few times. The V gene is TRBV11-1, the J gene TRBJ2-2; TRBD1 is a possible D gene (6 bases). The CDR3 length is 18 residues. Trimming shortened V by 5 bases and J by 0 bases, and 19 bases separated the two germline ends. Germline CDR1 is SGHAT and CDR2 is FQDESV (reference sequence). The CDR3 DNA reads TGTGCCAGCAGCCCCACCCGTACAGGGCCCGCGAACACCGGGGAGCTGTTTTTT. Its translation is CASSPTRTGPANTGELFF.

CDR3 amino acids: CASSQTAADTQYF. CDR3 bases: TGTGCCAGCAGCCAGACTGCTGCAGATACGCAGTATTTT. The J gene is TRBJ2-3, the V gene TRBV6-6; D ambiguous. There are 13 residues in the CDR3. Germline CDR1 is MNHNY and CDR2 is SVGAGI (reference sequence). Trimming cost V 6 bases and J 4 bases, with 11 bases left between them.

There are a few counts of this clonotype. The V call is TRBV4-2, the J call TRBJ1-1, with unresolved D. V lost 3 bases, J lost 5 bases, and 13 bases lay in between. The CDR3 totals 14 residues. From germline, CDR1 is LGHNA and CDR2 YNFKEQ. This CDR3 is CASSQLTRDTEAFF. CDR3 DNA sequence: TGTGCCAGCAGCCAGCTAACACGGGATACTGAAGCTTTCTTT.

This clonotype was observed a handful of times. The rearrangement links TRBV4-3 to TRBJ1-6, with D possibly being TRBD1 (5 bases). The germline CDR1 and CDR2 sequences are LGHNA and YSLEER. The CDR3 consists of 15 residues. The germline V and J ends were trimmed by 0 bases and 9 bases, with 12 bases remaining between them. CDR3 loop: CASSQDVQGGSPLHF. DNA of the CDR3: TGCGCCAGCAGCCAAGATGTGCAGGGAGGTTCACCCCTCCACTTT.

V and J are TRBV20-1 and TRBJ2-5; no reliable D call. Germline assignment: CDR1 DFQATT and CDR2 SNEGSKA (reference sequence). Between the trimmed V and J ends, which lost 7 bases and 1 base, there was a span of 13 bases. CDR3 length: 13 amino acids. This CDR3 reads CSVGSRRQETQYF. The CDR3 DNA follows: TGCAGTGTTGGTTCTAGACGCCAAGAGACCCAGTACTTC.

This clonotype was picked up a small number of times. The V call is TRBV4-1, the J call TRBJ1-1; D remains ambiguous. The CDR3 totals 14 residues. The germline CDR1 and CDR2 sequences are MGHRA and YSYEKL. Trimming took off 5 bases at V and 6 bases at J, with 16 bases between the two ends. For the CDR3, the DNA is TGCGCCAGCAGCTACAAGGGTGAGGACTCTGAAGCTTTCTTT. Protein: CASSYKGEDSEAFF.

In regard to this clonotype: Because it lacks the conserved phenylalanine or tryptophan at the end, this CDR3 is likely a read error. The chain carries TRBV7-2 and TRBJ1-2; 7 positions agree with TRBD1. With 5 bases clipped from V and 2 bases from J, the junction kept 5 bases outside the gene matches. CDR3 length: 14 residues. Germline V gene data show CDR1 as SGHTA and CDR2 as FQGNSA. The CDR3 protein is CASSPRDSNYGYTL. CDR3 nucleotide sequence: TGTGCCAGCAGCCCCCGGGACAGCAACTATGGCTACACCTTG.

This clonotype occurred many times. The J gene is TRBJ1-2, the V gene TRBV4-3; weak D call: TRBD1 (5 bases). Trimming took off 0 bases at V and 8 bases at J, with 16 bases between the two ends. CDR1 and CDR2 (germline): LGHNA, YSLEER. CDR3 size: 15 residues. CDR3 sequence (DNA): TGCGCCAGCAGCCAAGATTTTTCAGGGCGTACGGGCTACACCTTC. Amino acids: CASSQDFSGRTGYTF.

Ten or more counts support this clonotype. The rearrangement uses TRBV9 and TRBJ2-3; tentatively, D is TRBD1 (6 bases). The germline V gene has CDR1 SGDLS and CDR2 YYNGEE. V was pared by 0 bases and J by 0 bases, with 8 bases between. The CDR3 spans 15 residues. CDR3 in DNA: TGTGCCAGCAGCGTAGGGGGACACAGCACAGATACGCAGTATTTT. This encodes CASSVGGHSTDTQYF.

This sequence joins TRBV5-1 and TRBJ2-1, with 10 bases matching TRBD2. Germline V gene sequence: CDR1 SGHRS, CDR2 YFSETQ. V was pared by 10 bases and J by 8 bases, with 6 bases of the junction left unmatched. The CDR3 sequence is 12 residues long. CDR3 bases: TGCGCCTCCACCGGGACTAGCGATGAGCAGTTCTTC. Encoded protein: CASTGTSDEQFF. Full variable domain (missing parts from reference TRBV5-1 and TRBJ2-1): KAGVTQTPRYLIKTRGQQVTLSCSPISGHRSVSWYQQTPGQGLQFLFEYFSETQRNKGNFPGRFSGRQFSNSRSEMNVSTLELGDSALYLCASTGTSDEQFFGPGTRLTVL.